The 21 T cell receptor beta chains presented below share a single source sample, sequenced in a study of T cell responses to AZD1222 COVID-19 vaccine. The data were produced by immunoSEQ multiplex PCR, yet TCRdb's version contains in-frame clones alone and is incomplete. The profile shows approximately 180,000 clones, around 90% of them singletons. This sample comprised peripheral blood, obtained on day 0 of AZD1222 vaccination. Receptor source: an adult in good health.

The chain carries TRBV3-1 (or the pseudogene TRBV3-2) and TRBJ1-6; the match to TRBD1 covers 7 bases. This CDR3 has 16 residues. Germline trimming cut 1 base from V and 10 bases from J; bases unmatched to any gene: 10. Germline V lookup: CDR1 LGHDT, CDR2 YNNKEL (reference sequence). The CDR3 here is CASSQAEGARESPLHF. The CDR3 nucleotides read TGTGCCAGCAGCCAAGCGGAGGGGGCACGAGAATCACCCCTCCACTTT.

To note about this clone: Compared with germline, one end of the junction differs, possibly owing to a read error. This chain joins TRBV10-2 and TRBJ2-7; 8 bases match TRBD2. Looked up from germline, CDR1 is WSHSY and CDR2 is SAAADI. This CDR3 region has 12 residues. Here the CDR3 reads CASSEDVSGTNF. The CDR3 region has the DNA TGCGCCAGCAGTGAGGATGTTAGCGGGACAAACTTC.

The genes are TRBV25-1 and TRBJ1-2; 8 nucleotides agree with TRBD1. This CDR3 spans 12 amino acids. CDR1 and CDR2 from the germline V gene are MGHDK and SYGVNS. The J segment lost 5 bases and the V segment lost 5 bases, leaving 1 base of the junction unmatched. CDR3 residues: CASSTGGYGYTF. The CDR3 coding sequence is TGTGCCAGCAGTACAGGGGGTTATGGCTACACCTTC.

The CDR3 nucleotides are TGCAGCGTTAGACAGGGAAGGAACGAGCAGTACTTC. It specifies CSVRQGRNEQYF. This chain links TRBV29-1 with TRBJ2-7; 7 nucleotides align to TRBD1. CDR1 and CDR2 from the germline V gene are SQVTM and ANQGSEA. V was pared by 5 bases and J by 5 bases, with 6 bases of the junction left unmatched. The CDR3 has 12 residues.

The rearrangement links TRBV19 to TRBJ2-3, with 10 bases identical to TRBD2. J lost 4 bases, V lost 10 bases, and 5 bases had no gene match. This CDR3 is built from 13 residues. Germline V gene data show CDR1 as LNHDA and CDR2 as SQIVND (reference sequence). CDR3 in DNA: TGTGCCACTAAAAGCGGGGGGGCAGATACGCAGTATTTT. It translates to CATKSGGADTQYF.

This chain links TRBV19 with TRBJ2-1; 9 positions agree with TRBD2. This CDR3 is 15 amino acids long. Losses at the gene ends were 5 bases for V and 7 bases for J; bases not matched to a gene: 9. CDR1 is LNHDA, CDR2 SQIVND, per germline (reference sequence). CDR3 coding DNA: TGTGCCAGTAGTCCCCAAGGACTAGCGTTTAATGAGCAGTTCTTC. Amino acid sequence: CASSPQGLAFNEQFF.

The rearrangement uses TRBV30 and TRBJ1-2; D ambiguous. The CDR3 totals 11 residues. V was cut by 6 bases and J by 7 bases, with 12 bases left in between. Germline CDR1 reads GTSNPN; CDR2 reads SVGIG (reference sequence). CDR3 nucleotides: TGTGCCTGTGGAAGAGCTCTTGGCTACACCTTC. Encoded protein: CACGRALGYTF.

In this sample, this clone turned up once. The chain uses TRBV3-1 (or the pseudogene TRBV3-2) and TRBJ1-1; no reliable D call. The V and J ends lost 0 bases and 10 bases respectively, with 6 bases between them. Germline-derived CDR1 and CDR2 are LGHDT and YNNKEL (reference sequence). The CDR3 has 11 amino acids. CDR3 loop: CASSQEGRAFF. The CDR3 DNA sequence: TGTGCCAGCAGCCAAGAGGGAAGAGCTTTCTTT.

This chain connects TRBV9 to TRBJ2-7; D call uncertain. V lost 0 bases and J 2 bases, leaving 12 bases between the germline ends. The V gene's germline CDR1 is SGDLS and CDR2 YYNGEE. The CDR3 consists of 15 residues. CDR3 in DNA: TGTGCCAGCAGCGTAGCTACCACACCGGCCTACGAGCAGTACTTC. Translation gives CASSVATTPAYEQYF.

The CDR3 spells CASSLSRYTGELFF. In nucleotides, the CDR3 is TGTGCCAGCAGTTTATCACGGTACACCGGGGAGCTGTTTTTT. The chain is built from TRBV28 and TRBJ2-2; D remains ambiguous. The V gene's germline CDR1 is MDHEN and CDR2 SYDVKM. Trimming pared 1 base from V and 3 bases from J, leaving 6 bases between. This CDR3 is 14 amino acids long.

Concerning this clone itself: Since a much larger clone is just one base distant, this may be a read error. The chain recombines TRBV2 with TRBJ2-1; D might be TRBD1 or TRBD2, each matching 7 bases. This CDR3 is 17 amino acids long. Germline-derived CDR1 and CDR2 are SNHLY and FYNNEI. CDR3 coding DNA: TGTGCCACCAGTGAAGCGCTTGGGGGGGGGACAGACAATGAGCAGTTCTTC. This translates into CATSEALGGGTDNEQFF.

The chain uses TRBV27 and TRBJ2-3; possibly TRBD1 or TRBD2 for D (6 bases each). V lost 5 bases and J lost 5, with 14 bases in between. The CDR3 runs to 14 residues. Germline V gives CDR1 MNHEY, CDR2 SMNVEV (reference sequence). CDR3 sequence (DNA): TGTGCCAGCAGTAGAAACGGAGGGGGAGATACGCAGTATTTT. Amino acid sequence: CASSRNGGGDTQYF.

The chain links TRBV7-3 to TRBJ2-2; 8 nucleotides match TRBD2. V was pared by 5 bases and J by 3 bases, with 5 bases of the junction left unmatched. Germline V gene data show CDR1 as SGHTA and CDR2 as FQGTGA. This CDR3 region has 15 residues. CDR3 nucleotide sequence: TGTGCCAGCAGCCCCGGGACTAGAGACACCGGGGAGCTGTTTTTT. The encoded protein is CASSPGTRDTGELFF.

J is TRBJ2-2 and V is TRBV11-2; 8 nucleotides match TRBD2. V trimming: 2 bases; J trimming: 4 bases; junction bases outside the gene matches: 6. Germline assignment: CDR1 SGHAT and CDR2 FQNNGV. This CDR3 has 16 amino acids. The CDR3 coding sequence is TGTGCCAGCAGCTTAAGACGGGGGGGCCTCACCGGGGAGCTGTTTTTT. It specifies CASSLRRGGLTGELFF.

The chain carries TRBV7-9 and TRBJ1-1; 7 nucleotides line up with TRBD1. CDR3 length: 13 residues. Unmatched junction bases numbered 4, after V lost 5 bases and J lost 4 bases. CDR1 is SEHNR, CDR2 FQNEAQ, per germline (reference sequence). The CDR3, as DNA: TGTGCCAGCAGCCTTACAGGGGTCACTGAAGCTTTCTTT. Translated, it gives CASSLTGVTEAFF.

This chain joins TRBV11-1 and TRBJ1-4; D is undetermined. This CDR3 is built from 14 residues. Germline V gene data show CDR1 as SGHAT and CDR2 as FQDESV (reference sequence). V dropped 5 bases and J dropped 5 bases, with 12 bases sitting between them. Here the CDR3 DNA reads TGTGCCAGCAGCCTGAACGGCGGAAATGAAAAACTGTTTTTT. Its protein product is CASSLNGGNEKLFF.

V and J are TRBV3-1 (or the pseudogene TRBV3-2) and TRBJ2-3, with 7 bases matching TRBD2. This CDR3 is built from 16 residues. V dropped 0 bases and J dropped 8; count of bases not matched to a gene: 11. Looked up from germline, CDR1 is LGHDT and CDR2 is YNNKEL (reference sequence). The CDR3 nucleotides read TGTGCCAGCAGCCAAGAAGTGGCTAGCGGACGCGGTACGCAGTATTTT. The encoded protein is CASSQEVASGRGTQYF.

The sample holds many counts of this clone. The rearrangement joins TRBV28 to TRBJ2-3; D ambiguous. The CDR3 consists of 17 residues. Germline CDR1 is MDHEN and CDR2 is SYDVKM. V shed 4 bases and J shed 1 base, with 18 bases lying between them. As DNA, the CDR3 is TGTGCCAGCAGTTCACCCCTGCTGCTACACGGCACAGATACGCAGTATTTT. Its translation: CASSSPLLLHGTDTQYF.

This rearrangement joins TRBV5-1 to TRBJ1-2, with D tentatively TRBD1 (5 bases). The V end was cut by 5 bases, the J end by 2 bases, with 7 bases between. The CDR3 totals 12 residues. Germline CDR1 and CDR2: SGHRS and YFSETQ. The CDR3 DNA reads TGCGCCAGCAGTGGGGGGAACTATGGCTACACCTTC. This sequence encodes CASSGGNYGYTF. The whole variable domain, filled in from reference TRBV5-1 and TRBJ1-2, reads KAGVTQTPRYLIKTRGQQVTLSCSPISGHRSVSWYQQTPGQGLQFLFEYFSETQRNKGNFPGRFSGRQFSNSRSEMNVSTLELGDSALYLCASSGGNYGYTFGSGTRLTVV.

The rearrangement uses TRBV5-1 and TRBJ2-2; D is unresolved. Germline V gene data show CDR1 as SGHRS and CDR2 as YFSETQ. Trimming removed 4 bases at V and 1 base at J, with 17 bases between. This CDR3 has 17 amino acids. The CDR3 region is CASSLGWSTVNTGELFF. The CDR3 coding sequence is TGCGCCAGCAGCCTGGGGTGGTCGACGGTGAACACCGGGGAGCTGTTTTTT.

The chain is built from TRBV7-3 and TRBJ1-4; 7 bases match TRBD1. This CDR3 has 19 residues. Germline CDR1 is SGHTA and CDR2 is FQGTGA. V trimming: 4 bases; J trimming: 0 bases; junction bases outside the gene matches: 14. The CDR3 reads CASSCPGTASSATNEKLFF. In DNA form, the CDR3 reads TGTGCCAGCAGCTGCCCCGGGACAGCTAGTTCTGCAACTAATGAAAAACTGTTTTTT.